This TCR beta chain was sequenced during a study of T cells in Graves' hyperthyroidism and ophthalmopathy. This clonotype was counted ten times or more. RNA transcripts gave rise to amplified TCR beta CDR3 regions. During a first-round RT-PCR of the TCR CDR3, the HTBI primer set was used. TCRdb re-called the multiplex PCR reads through MiXCR, storing one row per CDR3 protein. The sample consists of 300,000 to 450,000 distinct CDR3 sequences, roughly an eighth of them appearing once. The sequenced sample consisted of blood. The sequence came from a woman aged 18-29 years with Graves' hyperthyroidism.

DNA for the CDR3: TGTGCCAGCAGTTTGACAGGGGCGGGTGAGCAGTACTTC. Translated: CASSLTGAGEQYF. This chain uses TRBV12-3 or TRBV12-4 with TRBJ2-7; TRBD1 matches 8 bases. V lost 3 bases and J lost 7; bases outside the gene matches: 5. The CDR3 is made up of 13 amino acids.